A single sample is the source of the 29 T cell receptor beta chains below, sequenced in a study of blood T cell repertoires in COVID-19. Method: immunoSEQ multiplex PCR; TCRdb's copy keeps in-frame clones and lacks some. The sample contains about 240,000 clones, around 83% of which appear only once. The specimen was peripheral blood. These receptor sequences come from a woman older than 75 with acute or convalescent COVID-19.

The CDR3 sequence: CASSPQGQPYGYTF. CDR3 coding DNA: TGTGCCAGCAGCCCCCAGGGACAACCGTATGGCTACACCTTC. The chain couples TRBV5-4 to TRBJ1-2, with D possibly matching TRBD1 (6 bases). The CDR3 extends over 14 amino acids. Trimming removed 4 bases from V and 5 bases from J, with 15 bases in between. CDR1 and CDR2 from the germline V gene are SGHNT and YYREEE (reference sequence). The whole variable domain, remainder taken from reference TRBV5-4 and TRBJ1-2, is ETGVTQSPTHLIKTRGQQVTLRCSSQSGHNTVSWYQQALGQGPQFIFQYYREEENGRGNFPPRFSGLQFPNYSSELNVNALELDDSALYLCASSPQGQPYGYTFGSGTRLTVV.

A few counts support this clone. This chain connects TRBV6-5 to TRBJ1-1; no clear D gene. The CDR3 totals 15 residues. The V end lost 0 bases, the J end lost 0 bases, and 8 bases lay between the germline ends. Germline lookup yields CDR1 MNHEY and CDR2 SVGAGI. The CDR3 nucleotides are TGTGCCAGCAGTTACTCGTACAGCTTGAACACTGAAGCTTTCTTT. Protein: CASSYSYSLNTEAFF.

V usage is TRBV5-1 and J usage is TRBJ2-6; D uncertain. The CDR3 runs to 16 residues. Germline CDR1 SGHRS, CDR2 YFSETQ. Trimming removed 0 bases from V and 0 bases from J, with 7 bases in between. The CDR3 loop is CASSLAPRSGANVLTF. CDR3 coding DNA: TGCGCCAGCAGCTTGGCACCGCGCTCTGGGGCCAACGTCCTGACTTTC.

The chain uses TRBV6-5 and TRBJ2-2; TRBD2 matches 9 bases. This CDR3 spans 14 amino acids. V was pared by 8 bases and J by 7 bases, with 8 bases of the junction left unmatched. Germline assignment: CDR1 MNHEY and CDR2 SVGAGI. Here the CDR3 DNA reads TGTGCCAGCCAAAGGCGGGGGGGGATCGGGGAGCTGTTTTTT. Translated: CASQRRGGIGELFF.

The chain uses TRBV5-1 and TRBJ2-3, with 7 bases lining up with TRBD1. Germline CDR1 is SGHRS and CDR2 is YFSETQ. V gave up 5 bases and J gave up 2 bases; unmatched junction bases: 5. The CDR3 is 14 amino acids. CDR3 in amino acids: CASRPDRTTDTQYF. The CDR3 DNA is TGCGCCAGCAGACCGGACAGGACCACAGATACGCAGTATTTT.

The chain uses TRBV5-4 and TRBJ1-5; a possible D gene is TRBD1 (5 bases). Germline lookup yields CDR1 SGHNT and CDR2 YYREEE (reference sequence). V was clipped by 0 bases and J by 5 bases, with 9 bases between them. The CDR3 extends over 14 amino acids. CDR3 bases: TGTGCCAGCAGCTTGGGGGGCGCCGATCAGCCCCAGCATTTT. It specifies CASSLGGADQPQHF.

The chain is built from TRBV5-1 and TRBJ1-2; tentatively, D is TRBD1 (5 bases). The CDR3 has 14 amino acids. Germline V gene sequence: CDR1 SGHRS, CDR2 YFSETQ. Trimming shortened V by 6 bases and J by 8 bases, and 20 bases separated the two germline ends. The CDR3 reads CASNPGGVAGGYTF. CDR3 DNA sequence: TGCGCCAGCAATCCCGGAGGGGTAGCGGGAGGCTACACCTTC.

The chain couples TRBV2 to TRBJ2-1; D may be TRBD2 (6 bases). Trimming shortened V by 4 bases and J by 7 bases, and 11 bases separated the two germline ends. This CDR3 has 13 residues. Germline V CDR1 and CDR2: SNHLY, FYNNEI. The CDR3 loop is CASSVGLANEQFF. CDR3 bases: TGTGCCAGCAGTGTAGGGCTAGCGAATGAGCAGTTCTTC.

The chain combines TRBV12-1 with TRBJ2-7; the table's D call, TRBD2, has no DNA check behind it. TRBV12-1 is a pseudogene segment. This CDR3 has 13 residues. CDR3 loop: CASRPGLLYEQYF. Written as DNA, the CDR3 is TGTGCCAGCAGACCGGGACTCCTCTACGAGCAGTACTTC.

The chain recombines TRBV27 with TRBJ2-7; 9 nucleotides align to TRBD1. The V gene's germline CDR1 is MNHEY and CDR2 SMNVEV (reference sequence). This CDR3 is 14 amino acids long. Germline trimming cut 4 bases from V and 3 bases from J; bases unmatched to any gene: 4. CDR3 loop: CASSSDRGSYEQYF. The CDR3 nucleotides read TGTGCCAGCAGTTCAGACAGGGGGAGCTACGAGCAGTACTTC.

The gene calls are TRBV10-3 and TRBJ2-3; 7 bases match TRBD2. The CDR3 totals 18 residues. Germline V lookup: CDR1 ENHRY, CDR2 SYGVKD. The trim removed 2 bases at V and 0 bases at J, leaving 11 bases unmatched. DNA for the CDR3: TGTGCCATCAGTGAGCGTGGGCGTGGGCGGGGGAGCACAGATACGCAGTATTTT. It translates to CAISERGRGRGSTDTQYF.

The J gene is TRBJ1-6, the V gene TRBV28; the D is unclear. Looked up from germline, CDR1 is MDHEN and CDR2 is SYDVKM. Deletions cut 5 bases from V and 7 bases from J, with 15 bases between. The CDR3 loop spans 15 amino acids. CDR3 residues: CASSPSRYPNSPLHF. The CDR3, as DNA: TGTGCCAGCAGTCCATCACGGTATCCGAATTCACCCCTCCACTTT.

The chain combines TRBV5-4 with TRBJ2-5; maybe TRBD2 (7 bases). Trimming removed 10 bases from V and 0 bases from J, with 16 bases in between. Germline CDR1 SGHNT, CDR2 YYREEE (reference sequence). This CDR3 is built from 14 residues. The DNA for the CDR3 is TGTGCCTATACGGGGGGCCGGAACCAAGAGACCCAGTACTTC. Encoded protein: CAYTGGRNQETQYF.

The rearrangement joins TRBV4-2 to TRBJ1-1; D gene ambiguous. The CDR3 contains 15 residues. Trimming cost V 1 base and J 0 bases, with 9 bases left between them. Germline values: CDR1 LGHNA, CDR2 YNFKEQ. As DNA, the CDR3 is TGTGCCAGCAGCCAAGTATCGGTCATGAACACTGAAGCTTTCTTT. Its protein product is CASSQVSVMNTEAFF.

The V and J genes are TRBV18 and TRBJ1-1; 7 nucleotides match TRBD1. The CDR3 length is 14 residues. With V trimmed by 3 bases and J by 1 base, 2 bases remained unmatched. Germline CDR1 and CDR2: KGHSH and LQKENI. The DNA for the CDR3 is TGTGCCAGCTCACCTCAGGGGGGGAACACTGAAGCTTTCTTT. Its translation: CASSPQGGNTEAFF. The full variable domain, its missing parts supplied by reference TRBV18 and TRBJ1-1, is NAGVMQNPRHLVRRRGQEARLRCSPMKGHSHVYWYRQLPEEGLKFMVYLQKENIIDESGMPKERFSAEFPKEGPSILRIQQVVRGDSAAYFCASSPQGGNTEAFFGQGTRLTVV.

A single count supports this clone. The chain joins TRBV2 to TRBJ1-3; D uncertain. CDR1 and CDR2 (germline): SNHLY, FYNNEI. V lost 3 bases and J 2 bases, leaving 5 bases between the germline ends. The CDR3 spans 13 residues. CDR3 in DNA: TGTGCCAGCAGTGACTCCCCTGGAAACACCATATATTTT. This gives the protein CASSDSPGNTIYF. Filled out from reference TRBV2 and TRBJ1-3, the complete variable domain reads EPEVTQTPSHQVTQMGQEVILRCVPISNHLYFYWYRQILGQKVEFLVSFYNNEISEKSEIFDDQFSVERPDGSNFTLKIRSTKLEDSAMYFCASSDSPGNTIYFGEGSWLTVV.

The J gene is TRBJ2-3, the V gene TRBV11-2; 11 bases line up with TRBD2. V lost 1 base and J lost 4; bases outside the gene matches: 10. The CDR3 has 18 amino acids. In germline, CDR1 is SGHAT, CDR2 FQNNGV. The CDR3 DNA reads as TGTGCCAGCAGCTTAGTATGGGCTAGCGGGGGGATAGCAGATACGCAGTATTTT. Amino acids: CASSLVWASGGIADTQYF.

The CDR3 DNA reads as TGTGCCAGCAGTGAAGTGGGGGGTCGGTACACTGAAGCTTTCTTT. Amino acids: CASSEVGGRYTEAFF. V and J are TRBV2 and TRBJ1-1; D is possibly TRBD1 (5 bases). The CDR3 runs 15 residues. Between the trimmed V and J ends, which lost 1 base and 3 bases, there was a span of 12 bases. Germline V gene data show CDR1 as SNHLY and CDR2 as FYNNEI. Filled out from reference TRBV2 and TRBJ1-1, the complete variable domain reads EPEVTQTPSHQVTQMGQEVILRCVPISNHLYFYWYRQILGQKVEFLVSFYNNEISEKSEIFDDQFSVERPDGSNFTLKIRSTKLEDSAMYFCASSEVGGRYTEAFFGQGTRLTVV.

This chain connects TRBV5-1 to TRBJ2-7; 8 positions agree with TRBD1. The germline V gene encodes CDR1 SGHRS and CDR2 YFSETQ. This CDR3 spans 15 amino acids. V lost 1 base and J lost 4; bases outside the gene matches: 7. DNA of the CDR3: TGCGCCAGCAGCTTGTACCCGGGACAGGCGTACGAGCAGTACTTC. Translated: CASSLYPGQAYEQYF.

This rearrangement joins TRBV11-3 to TRBJ2-6; 11 bases match TRBD1. Germline CDR1 SGHNT, CDR2 YENEEA. Trimming cost V 5 bases and J 3 bases; bases outside gene matches: 6. CDR3 length equals 17 residues. DNA of the CDR3: TGTGCCAGCAGCCCTGGACAGGGGGCCATTGGGGCCAACGTCCTGACTTTC. This sequence encodes CASSPGQGAIGANVLTF.

V gene TRBV16 combines with J gene TRBJ2-6; tentative D call: TRBD2 (6 bases). The V gene's germline CDR1 is KGHSY and CDR2 FQNENV. Trimming took 0 bases from V and 3 from J, leaving 9 bases between them. CDR3 length equals 16 residues. CDR3 region: CASSQSRGLGANVLTF. The CDR3 coding sequence is TGTGCCAGCAGCCAATCGCGGGGCCTTGGGGCCAACGTCCTGACTTTC.

This chain uses TRBV11-2 with TRBJ2-5; D may be TRBD1 (5 bases). CDR3 length: 15 residues. Trimming pared 4 bases from V and 5 bases from J, leaving 17 bases between. Germline CDR1 reads SGHAT; CDR2 reads FQNNGV. CDR3 bases: TGTGCCAGCAGCTCCCCTAGGAAGCAGGGTGAGACCCAGTACTTC. It translates to CASSSPRKQGETQYF.

Note on this clone: At one end the junction does not follow the germline gene, possibly because of a read error. The chain carries TRBV7-2 and TRBJ2-5; D is possibly TRBD1 (6 bases). Germline V gene data show CDR1 as SGHTA and CDR2 as FQGNSA. The CDR3 loop spans 13 amino acids. The CDR3 loop is CVSSRGQLETQYF. CDR3 in DNA: TGTGTCAGCAGCCGAGGACAGTTAGAGACCCAGTACTTC.

The chain employs TRBV5-5 and TRBJ1-4; 9 bases match TRBD1. Germline V gene sequence: CDR1 SGHKS, CDR2 YYEKEE (reference sequence). This CDR3 comprises 16 residues. With 3 bases clipped from V and 8 bases from J, the junction kept 11 bases outside the gene matches. The CDR3 region has the DNA TGTGCCAGCAGCTACAGTCCCGGGACAGGGAACGAAAAACTGTTTTTT. This gives the protein CASSYSPGTGNEKLFF.

This clone was counted between two and nine times. This chain's CDR3 is CASSPGTAANYGYTF. The CDR3 nucleotides read TGCGCCAGCAGCCCCGGGACAGCGGCTAACTATGGCTACACCTTC. The chain uses TRBV5-1 and TRBJ1-2; TRBD1 agrees at 7 bases. The CDR3 contains 15 residues. V was pared by 4 bases and J by 0 bases, with 6 bases of the junction left unmatched. The germline gives CDR1 SGHRS, CDR2 YFSETQ.

The rearrangement joins TRBV18 to TRBJ1-5, with D tentatively TRBD1 (6 bases). The germline CDR1 and CDR2 sequences are KGHSH and LQKENI. Trimming took off 3 bases at V and 3 bases at J, with 12 bases between the two ends. The CDR3 consists of 15 residues. CDR3 nucleotide sequence: TGTGCCAGCTCACCCGGACAGCCCCTCAATCAGCCCCAGCATTTT. It yields the protein CASSPGQPLNQPQHF. Full variable domain (missing parts from reference TRBV18 and TRBJ1-5): NAGVMQNPRHLVRRRGQEARLRCSPMKGHSHVYWYRQLPEEGLKFMVYLQKENIIDESGMPKERFSAEFPKEGPSILRIQQVVRGDSAAYFCASSPGQPLNQPQHFGDGTRLSIL.

The chain couples TRBV5-6 to TRBJ1-6, with no clear D. V was clipped by 0 bases and J by 3 bases, with 7 bases between them. Germline V CDR1 and CDR2: SGHDT, YYEEEE. CDR3 length equals 15 residues. In nucleotides, the CDR3 is TGTGCCAGCAGCTTGGCCTCGAGCTATAATTCACCCCTCCACTTT. It encodes CASSLASSYNSPLHF.

The gene calls are TRBV29-1 and TRBJ1-1; maybe TRBD1 (5 bases). Germline loops: CDR1 SQVTM, CDR2 ANQGSEA. The CDR3 covers 14 residues. V gave up 1 base and J gave up 2 bases, with 11 bases separating them. The DNA of the CDR3 is TGCAGCGTTGAAGGGGGCAGGGAAAACACTGAAGCTTTCTTT. Translating gives CSVEGGRENTEAFF. The full variable domain, completed using reference TRBV29-1 and TRBJ1-1, is SAVISQKPSRDICQRGTSLTIQCQVDSQVTMMFWYRQQPGQSLTLIATANQGSEATYESGFVIDKFPISRPNLTFSTLTVSNMSPEDSSIYLCSVEGGRENTEAFFGQGTRLTVV.

The V and J genes are TRBV9 and TRBJ1-4; TRBD1 might be the D (5 bases). Germline V gene sequence: CDR1 SGDLS, CDR2 YYNGEE. Between the trimmed V and J ends, which lost 0 bases and 8 bases, there was a span of 8 bases. This CDR3 contains 13 residues. CDR3 region: CASSVDGGEKLFF. Written as DNA, the CDR3 is TGTGCCAGCAGCGTAGATGGGGGGGAAAAACTGTTTTTT. Together with reference TRBV9 and TRBJ1-4, the CDR3 gives the full variable domain: DSGVTQTPKHLITATGQRVTLRCSPRSGDLSVYWYQQSLDQGLQFLIQYYNGEERAKGNILERFSAQQFPDLHSELNLSSLELGDSALYFCASSVDGGEKLFFGSGTQLSVL.